One sample yielded the 12 T cell receptor beta chains listed below, sequenced in a study of OX40 agonist ivuxolimab in advanced cancers. Sequenced by immunoSEQ multiplex PCR; TCRdb stores in-frame clones only, minus some. Of around 90,000 clones in the sample, roughly 90% were seen once. Sample: CD4+ or CD8+ T cells sorted from blood, taken in a trial of the OX40 agonist ivuxolimab. The receptors originated from an adult with an advanced solid tumor such as melanoma, head and neck, liver or kidney cancer.

The chain combines TRBV6-6 with TRBJ1-6; D possibly corresponds to TRBD1 (6 bases). Trimming removed 7 bases at V and 9 bases at J, with 19 bases between. Germline CDR1 is MNHNY and CDR2 is SVGAGI (reference sequence). This CDR3 has 15 amino acids. This CDR3 is CASTPLQGFGSPLHF. The CDR3 nucleotides read TGTGCCAGCACCCCACTACAGGGTTTTGGTTCACCCCTCCACTTT.

A word on this clone: One end of the junction varies from germline; a read error may be responsible. The V and J genes are TRBV18 and TRBJ2-3; 9 nucleotides line up with TRBD1. Germline V gene data show CDR1 as KGHSH and CDR2 as LQKENI. There are 16 residues in the CDR3. The CDR3 DNA follows: TGTGCCAGCTCACCACCGACAGGGGGTGGCACAAATACGCAGTATTTT. This encodes CASSPPTGGGTNTQYF.

The rearrangement joins TRBV10-1 to TRBJ2-5; TRBD1 agrees at 7 bases. From germline, CDR1 is WNHNN and CDR2 SYGVQD (reference sequence). The CDR3 is made up of 15 amino acids. The J segment lost 1 base and the V segment lost 2 bases, leaving 4 bases of the junction unmatched. The CDR3 region is CASSEQGGLQETQYF. The CDR3 DNA sequence: TGCGCCAGCAGTGAGCAAGGGGGCCTCCAAGAGACCCAGTACTTC.

The chain links TRBV9 to TRBJ2-3, with 8 positions matching TRBD2. V shed 1 base and J 2 bases; nucleotides not matched to a gene: 3. The germline CDR1 and CDR2 sequences are SGDLS and YYNGEE. The CDR3 loop spans 15 amino acids. This chain's CDR3 is CASSVMGLDTDTQYF. The CDR3 bases are TGTGCCAGCAGCGTAATGGGACTAGACACAGATACGCAGTATTTT.

This clone occurred a few times. The chain links TRBV6-1 to TRBJ1-5, with D tentatively TRBD1 (6 bases). With 3 bases removed from V and 4 bases from J, the gap between germline ends came to 10 bases. Germline V CDR1 and CDR2: MNHNS, SASEGT. CDR3 length equals 14 residues. CDR3 amino acids: CASSEQQGNQPQHF. DNA for the CDR3: TGTGCCAGCAGTGAGCAACAGGGAAATCAGCCCCAGCATTTT.

The gene calls are TRBV21-1 and TRBJ2-7; the table's D call of TRBD1 was not tested on the DNA. TRBV21-1 constitutes a pseudogene. The CDR3 totals 13 residues. CDR3 residues: CASSEESAAGGPF. CDR3 DNA sequence: TGTGCCAGCAGCGAGGAGAGTGCGGCAGGGGGGCCCTTC.

This sequence joins TRBV5-1 and TRBJ2-7, with D unresolved. V was trimmed by 0 bases and J by 2 bases, leaving 12 bases between them. Germline assignment: CDR1 SGHRS and CDR2 YFSETQ. This CDR3 has 15 residues. The CDR3 DNA reads TGCGCCAGCAGCTTGGGACCGGGCGAGGCCTACGAGCAGTACTTC. Its translation is CASSLGPGEAYEQYF. Full variable domain (missing parts from reference TRBV5-1 and TRBJ2-7): KAGVTQTPRYLIKTRGQQVTLSCSPISGHRSVSWYQQTPGQGLQFLFEYFSETQRNKGNFPGRFSGRQFSNSRSEMNVSTLELGDSALYLCASSLGPGEAYEQYFGPGTRLTVT.

This rearrangement joins TRBV19 to TRBJ1-2; D might be TRBD1 (6 bases). This CDR3 comprises 14 residues. Germline loops: CDR1 LNHDA, CDR2 SQIVND (reference sequence). Between the trimmed V and J ends, which lost 5 bases and 2 bases, there was a span of 12 bases. CDR3 nucleotides: TGTGCCAGTAGTCGTTCCAGGGGCAACTATGGCTACACCTTC. Translated, it gives CASSRSRGNYGYTF.

The CDR3 DNA reads as TGTGCCAGCTCACCCCCTATGTCAAGAACTTCGGGCAAAGCTTTCTTT. Protein sequence: CASSPPMSRTSGKAFF. V and J are TRBV18 and TRBJ1-1; D unresolved. CDR1 and CDR2 from the germline V gene are KGHSH and LQKENI. The CDR3 loop spans 16 amino acids. Trimming removed 3 bases from V and 9 bases from J, with 23 bases in between.

The chain combines TRBV5-6 with TRBJ1-2; unclear D gene. V was pared by 5 bases and J by 0 bases, with 2 bases between. CDR3 size: 11 residues. Germline V lookup: CDR1 SGHDT, CDR2 YYEEEE. CDR3 protein: CASRANYGYTF. The CDR3 bases are TGTGCCAGCAGAGCTAACTATGGCTACACCTTC.

The genes are TRBV11-2 and TRBJ2-7; D may be TRBD2 (6 bases). The CDR3 is 16 amino acids. The germline V and J ends were trimmed by 5 bases and 0 bases, with 17 bases remaining between them. Germline V gives CDR1 SGHAT, CDR2 FQNNGV. CDR3 sequence: CASSRLGLLSSYEQYF. CDR3 bases: TGTGCCAGCAGCCGACTAGGACTGTTGAGCTCCTACGAGCAGTACTTC.

The chain recombines TRBV29-1 with TRBJ2-5; D is tentatively TRBD1 or TRBD2 (6 bases each). The germline CDR1 and CDR2 sequences are SQVTM and ANQGSEA. The CDR3 is 12 amino acids. V lost 7 bases to trimming and J lost 7 bases, with 16 bases between them. CDR3 coding DNA: TGCAGCGCCGTCCCGGGGGCGGGGACCCAGTACTTC. It codes for CSAVPGAGTQYF.